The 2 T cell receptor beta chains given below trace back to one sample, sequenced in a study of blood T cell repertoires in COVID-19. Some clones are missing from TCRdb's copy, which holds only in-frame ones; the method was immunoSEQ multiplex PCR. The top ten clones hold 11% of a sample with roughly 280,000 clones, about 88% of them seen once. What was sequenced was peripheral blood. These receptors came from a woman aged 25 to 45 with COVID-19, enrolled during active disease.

Here the CDR3 DNA reads TGTGCCATCAGAGCAGGGAACCTGAACACTGAAGCTTTCTTT. Translated, it gives CAIRAGNLNTEAFF. This sequence joins TRBV10-3 and TRBJ1-1; possible D gene TRBD1, 5 bases. The germline V gene has CDR1 ENHRY and CDR2 SYGVKD. This CDR3 is built from 14 residues. Trimming removed 6 bases from V and 0 bases from J, with 11 bases in between.

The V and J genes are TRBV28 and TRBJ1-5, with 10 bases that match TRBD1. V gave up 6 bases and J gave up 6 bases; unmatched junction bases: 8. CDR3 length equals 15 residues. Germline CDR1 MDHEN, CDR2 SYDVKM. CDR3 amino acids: CASSPGQGSSQPQHF. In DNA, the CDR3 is TGTGCCAGCAGCCCGGGACAGGGGAGTAGTCAGCCCCAGCATTTT. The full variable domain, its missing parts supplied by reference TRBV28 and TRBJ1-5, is DVKVTQSSRYLVKRTGEKVFLECVQDMDHENMFWYRQDPGLGLRLIYFSYDVKMKEKGDIPEGYSVSREKKERFSLILESASTNQTSMYLCASSPGQGSSQPQHFGDGTRLSIL.